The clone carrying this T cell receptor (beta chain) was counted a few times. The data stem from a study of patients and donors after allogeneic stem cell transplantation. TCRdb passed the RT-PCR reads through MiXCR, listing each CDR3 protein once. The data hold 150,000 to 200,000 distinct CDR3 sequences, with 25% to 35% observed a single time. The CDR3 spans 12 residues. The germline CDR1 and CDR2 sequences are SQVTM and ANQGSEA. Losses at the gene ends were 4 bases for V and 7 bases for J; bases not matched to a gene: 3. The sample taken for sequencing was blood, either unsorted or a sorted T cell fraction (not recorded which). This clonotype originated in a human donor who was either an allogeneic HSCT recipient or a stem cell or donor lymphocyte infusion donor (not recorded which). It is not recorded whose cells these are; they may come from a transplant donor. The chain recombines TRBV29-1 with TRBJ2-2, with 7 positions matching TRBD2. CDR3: CSVAGGSGELFF. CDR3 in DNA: TGCAGCGTTGCGGGAGGAAGCGGGGAGCTGTTTTTT.